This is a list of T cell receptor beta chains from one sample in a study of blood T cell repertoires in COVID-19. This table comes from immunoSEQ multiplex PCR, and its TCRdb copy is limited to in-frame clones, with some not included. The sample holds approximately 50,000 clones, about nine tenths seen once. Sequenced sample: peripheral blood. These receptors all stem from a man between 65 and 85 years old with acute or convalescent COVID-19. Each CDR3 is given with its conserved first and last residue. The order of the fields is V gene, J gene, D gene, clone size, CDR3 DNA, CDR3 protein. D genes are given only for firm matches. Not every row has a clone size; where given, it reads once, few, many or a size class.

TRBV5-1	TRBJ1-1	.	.	TGCGCCAGCAGCTTGGTTGGCGCAGGGAAGAACACTGAAGCTTTCTTT	CASSLVGAGKNTEAFF
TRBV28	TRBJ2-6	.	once	TGTGCCAGCAGTTTCCCCTTAGGGTTGAGCGCGGGAGGGGCCAACGTCCTGACTTTC	CASSFPLGLSAGGANVLTF
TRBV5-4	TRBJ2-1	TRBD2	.	TGTGCCAGCAGCTTGGTTGGGACTAGCGGGGGGGCCAGGAATGAGCAGTTCTTC	CASSLVGTSGGARNEQFF
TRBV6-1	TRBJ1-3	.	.	TGTGCCAGCAGTGAAAAGGTTAGCTGGACTGGAAACACCATATATTTT	CASSEKVSWTGNTIYF
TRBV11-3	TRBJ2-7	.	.	TGTGCCAGCAGCTTAGGGGGCCCCAACTACGAGCAGTACTTC	CASSLGGPNYEQYF
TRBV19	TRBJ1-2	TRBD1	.	TGTGCCAGTAGGGGGACAGGGTTCGGTAGCTATGGCTACACCTTC	CASRGTGFGSYGYTF
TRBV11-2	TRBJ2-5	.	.	TGTGCCAGCAGCTTAGTTGCAGGGACTGGGGCCCAGTACTTC	CASSLVAGTGAQYF
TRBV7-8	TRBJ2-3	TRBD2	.	TGTGCCAGCAGCTCAAAACGGACTAGCGGCTCTAGCACAGATACGCAGTATTTT	CASSSKRTSGSSTDTQYF
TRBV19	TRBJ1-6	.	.	TGTGCCAGTCGGGGACAACTCGGGTCACCCCTCCACTTT	CASRGQLGSPLHF
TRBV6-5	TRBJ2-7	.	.	TGTGCCAGCAGAGACGGGTGGTACGAGCAGTACTTC	CASRDGWYEQYF
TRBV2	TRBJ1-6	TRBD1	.	TGTGCCAGCAGTGAGGGACAGGGGAGGAATTCACCCCTCCACTTT	CASSEGQGRNSPLHF
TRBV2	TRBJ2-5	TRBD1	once	TGTGCCAGCAGTCCGACAGGGGTCGGGGAGACCCAGTACTTC	CASSPTGVGETQYF
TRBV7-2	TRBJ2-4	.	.	TGTGCCAGCAGCTTAGGCGTTTCGCCAAACATTCAGTACTTC	CASSLGVSPNIQYF
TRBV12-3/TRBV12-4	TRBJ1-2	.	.	TGTGCCAGCAGTTTACTCTCCTCCTATGGCTACACCTTC	CASSLLSSYGYTF
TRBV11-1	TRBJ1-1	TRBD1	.	TGTGCCAGCAGCTTCCCTAAGACAGGGGGCTTCACTGAAGCTTTCTTT	CASSFPKTGGFTEAFF
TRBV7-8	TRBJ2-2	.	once	TGTGCCAGCAGCTTAGGACAGGTTGGGGCCGGGGAGCTGTTTTTT	CASSLGQVGAGELFF
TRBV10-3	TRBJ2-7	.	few	TGTGCCATCAGTGAGTCGGAGGGGAAGCAGTACTTC	CAISESEGKQYF
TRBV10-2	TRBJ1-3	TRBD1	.	TGCGCCAGCAGTCCTATTGACAGGGGATCCTCTGGAAACACCATATATTTT	CASSPIDRGSSGNTIYF
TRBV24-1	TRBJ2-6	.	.	TGTGCCACCAGTCATGATGGAGACGTCCTGACTTTC	CATSHDGDVLTF
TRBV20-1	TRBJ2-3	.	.	TGCAGTGCGCCTAGCTCAGATACGCAGTATTTT	CSAPSSDTQYF
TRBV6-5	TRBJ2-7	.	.	TGTGCCAGCAGTTACTCGGAGGTTCCGGGGTACGAGCAGTACTTC	CASSYSEVPGYEQYF
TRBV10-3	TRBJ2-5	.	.	TGTGCCATCAGTCGGGACTCGCAAGAGACCCAGTACTTC	CAISRDSQETQYF
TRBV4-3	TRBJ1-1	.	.	TGCGCCAGCAGCCTTAGAACAGGGAACACTGAAGCTTTCTTT	CASSLRTGNTEAFF
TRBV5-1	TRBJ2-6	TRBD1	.	TGCGCCAGCAGCTCAACCGGGACAGGGAATTATCGTCAGTCTGGGGCCAACGTCCTGACTTTC	CASSSTGTGNYRQSGANVLTF
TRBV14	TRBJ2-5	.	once	TGTGCCAGCAGCCAAGGCGGAGCCCAGTACTTC	CASSQGGAQYF
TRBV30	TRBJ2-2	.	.	TGTGCCTGGGGGCAGCAGGGGAGCACCGGGGAGCTGTTTTTT	CAWGQQGSTGELFF
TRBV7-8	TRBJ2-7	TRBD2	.	TGTGCCAGCAGCCCAACGGCTAGCGGGGGAACCTACGAGCAGTACTTC	CASSPTASGGTYEQYF
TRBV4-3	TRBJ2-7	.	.	TGCGCCAGCAGCCAAGAAGGTCTAGGAACCTACGAGCAGTACTTC	CASSQEGLGTYEQYF
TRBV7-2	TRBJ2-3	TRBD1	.	TGTGCCAGCAGTCAGACAGGGAATCCAGATACGCAGTATTTT	CASSQTGNPDTQYF
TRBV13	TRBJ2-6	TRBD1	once	TGTGCCAGCAGCTCAGGACAGGCTGAAGACTCTGGGGCCAACGTCCTGACTTTC	CASSSGQAEDSGANVLTF
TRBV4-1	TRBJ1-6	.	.	TGCGCCAGCAGCCAAGGGGTTCAGGGATTCCTTAATTCACCCCTCCACTTT	CASSQGVQGFLNSPLHF
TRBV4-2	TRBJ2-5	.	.	TGTGCCAGCAGCTCCCTTTTGTCAGGGGCAGGGATCCACCAAGAGACCCAGTACTTC	CASSSLLSGAGIHQETQYF
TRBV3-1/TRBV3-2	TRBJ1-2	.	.	TGTGCCAGCAGCCATCAAGGCGGGGGGTTCGGCTACACCTTC	CASSHQGGGFGYTF
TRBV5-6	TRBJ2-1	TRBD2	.	TGTGCCAGCAGGCTGCTGGCGGGGGGATACAATGAGCAGTTCTTC	CASRLLAGGYNEQFF
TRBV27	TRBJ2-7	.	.	TGTGCCAGCAGTTTATCCGTTTGGGGGCTGGGGTACGAGCAGTACTTC	CASSLSVWGLGYEQYF
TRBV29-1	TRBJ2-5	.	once	TGCAGCGTTGAATCACAGCGGAATAAAGAGACCCAGTACTTC	CSVESQRNKETQYF
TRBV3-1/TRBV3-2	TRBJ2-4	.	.	TGTGCCAGCAGCCAATCCAGGGAACCCAAAAACATTCAGTACTTC	CASSQSREPKNIQYF
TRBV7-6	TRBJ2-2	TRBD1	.	TGTGCCAGCAGCACCCGACAGGGGGTGAATCCCGGGGAGCTGTTTTTT	CASSTRQGVNPGELFF
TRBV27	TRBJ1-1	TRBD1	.	TGTGCCAGCTCGGGCAGGGGGCTAGGCACTGAAGCTTTCTTT	CASSGRGLGTEAFF
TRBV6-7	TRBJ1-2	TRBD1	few	TGTGCCAGCAGGCAGGGGGCGCGGTATGGCTACACCTTC	CASRQGARYGYTF
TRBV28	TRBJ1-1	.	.	TGTGCCAGCAGCCTCGGTCACACTGAAGCTTTCTTT	CASSLGHTEAFF
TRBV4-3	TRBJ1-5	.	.	TGCGCCAGCAGCCAAGATACGGTCCGGCCCCAGCATTTT	CASSQDTVRPQHF
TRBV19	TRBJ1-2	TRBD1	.	TGTGCCAGTACCTTAACACGGACAGGGGACTATGGCTACACCTTC	CASTLTRTGDYGYTF
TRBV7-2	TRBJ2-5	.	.	TGTGCCAGCAGCCCCGGGACTGCGGAGACCCAGTACTTC	CASSPGTAETQYF
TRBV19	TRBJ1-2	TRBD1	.	TGTGCCAGTAGTGTCGGGACGGTACAGGGGACATATGGCTACACCTTC	CASSVGTVQGTYGYTF